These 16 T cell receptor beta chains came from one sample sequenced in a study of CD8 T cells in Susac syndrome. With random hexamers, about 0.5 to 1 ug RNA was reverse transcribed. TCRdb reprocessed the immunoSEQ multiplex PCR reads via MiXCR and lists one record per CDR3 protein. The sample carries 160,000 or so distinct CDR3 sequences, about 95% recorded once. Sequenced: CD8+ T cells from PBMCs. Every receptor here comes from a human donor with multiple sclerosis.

Here the CDR3 reads CASSQGFREETQYF. The CDR3 DNA sequence: TGCGCCAGCAGCCAAGGGTTCAGAGAAGAGACCCAGTACTTC. The chain carries TRBV4-1 and TRBJ2-5; D not resolved. V dropped 1 base and J dropped 3 bases, with 9 bases sitting between them. Germline CDR1 MGHRA, CDR2 YSYEKL. The CDR3 sequence is 14 residues long.

CDR3 nucleotides: TGTGCCAGCAGCGCGGACGGCCTCACAGATACGCAGTATTTT. Its translation is CASSADGLTDTQYF. The rearrangement uses TRBV5-6 and TRBJ2-3; D remains unclear. CDR1 is SGHDT and CDR2 is YYEEEE in the germline V gene. The CDR3 runs to 14 residues. V was pared by 4 bases and J by 2 bases, with 11 bases between.

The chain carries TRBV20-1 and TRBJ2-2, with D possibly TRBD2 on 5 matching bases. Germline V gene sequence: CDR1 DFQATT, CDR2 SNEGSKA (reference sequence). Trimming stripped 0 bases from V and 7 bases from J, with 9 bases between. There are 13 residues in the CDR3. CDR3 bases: TGCAGTGCTAGAGATCCGAGCGGCGGGGAGCTGTTTTTT. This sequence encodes CSARDPSGGELFF.

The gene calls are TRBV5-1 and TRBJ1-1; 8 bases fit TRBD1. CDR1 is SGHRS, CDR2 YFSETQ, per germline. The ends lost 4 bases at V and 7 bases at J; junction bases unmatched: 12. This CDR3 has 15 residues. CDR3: CASSPRRTGPDEAFF. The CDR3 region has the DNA TGCGCCAGCAGCCCCCGGAGGACAGGGCCTGATGAAGCTTTCTTT.

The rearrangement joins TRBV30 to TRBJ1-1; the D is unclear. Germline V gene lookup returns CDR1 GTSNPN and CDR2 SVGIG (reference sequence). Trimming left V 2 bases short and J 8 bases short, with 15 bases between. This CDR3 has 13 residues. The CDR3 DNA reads TGTGCCTGGAGTAACGGCGAGGGTATGGAAGCTTTCTTT. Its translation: CAWSNGEGMEAFF.

The CDR3 bases are TGTGCCACCAGCAGCACAGGGGGTACAGGACAGCCCCAGCATTTT. Residues: CATSSTGGTGQPQHF. This chain connects TRBV15 to TRBJ1-5; 8 bases align to TRBD1. This CDR3 contains 15 residues. The ends lost 3 bases at V and 7 bases at J; junction bases unmatched: 8. Looked up from germline, CDR1 is LNHNV and CDR2 is YYDKDF (reference sequence).

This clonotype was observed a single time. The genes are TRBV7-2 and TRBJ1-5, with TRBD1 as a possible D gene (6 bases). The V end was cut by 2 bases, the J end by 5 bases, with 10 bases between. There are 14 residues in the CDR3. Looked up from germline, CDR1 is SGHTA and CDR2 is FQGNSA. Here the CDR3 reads CASSLQGPHQPQHF. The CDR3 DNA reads TGTGCCAGCAGCTTACAGGGGCCCCATCAGCCCCAGCATTTT.

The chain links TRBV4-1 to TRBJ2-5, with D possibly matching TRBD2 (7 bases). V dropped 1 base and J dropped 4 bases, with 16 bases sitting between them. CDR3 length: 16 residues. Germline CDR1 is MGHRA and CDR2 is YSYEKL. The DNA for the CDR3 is TGCGCCAGCAGCCAAGTTGCGGGGGCGATCGGAGAGACCCAGTACTTC. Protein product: CASSQVAGAIGETQYF.

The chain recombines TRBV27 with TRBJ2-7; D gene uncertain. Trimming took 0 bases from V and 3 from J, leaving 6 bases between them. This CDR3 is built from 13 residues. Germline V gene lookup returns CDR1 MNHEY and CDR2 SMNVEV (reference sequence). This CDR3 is CASSLSNSYEQYV. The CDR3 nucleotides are TGTGCCAGCAGTTTATCGAACAGCTACGAGCAGTACGTC.

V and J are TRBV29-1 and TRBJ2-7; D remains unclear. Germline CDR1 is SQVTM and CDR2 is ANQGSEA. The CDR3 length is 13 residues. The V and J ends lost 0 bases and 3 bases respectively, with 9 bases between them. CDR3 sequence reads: CSVEDPDGYEQYV. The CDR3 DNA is TGCAGCGTTGAAGATCCGGACGGCTACGAGCAGTACGTC.

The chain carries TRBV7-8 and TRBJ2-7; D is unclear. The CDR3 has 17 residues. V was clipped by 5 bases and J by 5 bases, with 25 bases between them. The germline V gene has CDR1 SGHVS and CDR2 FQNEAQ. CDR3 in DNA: TGTGCCAGCAGCCAAGAGTTCTTCCGGGTAGTAGAAAACGAGCAGTACTTC. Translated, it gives CASSQEFFRVVENEQYF.

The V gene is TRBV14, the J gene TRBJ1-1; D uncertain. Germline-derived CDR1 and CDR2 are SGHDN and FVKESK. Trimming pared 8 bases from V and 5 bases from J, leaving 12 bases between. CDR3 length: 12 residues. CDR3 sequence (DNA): TGTGCCAGCGGAAAAAAAAATACTGAAGCTTTCTTT. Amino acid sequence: CASGKKNTEAFF.

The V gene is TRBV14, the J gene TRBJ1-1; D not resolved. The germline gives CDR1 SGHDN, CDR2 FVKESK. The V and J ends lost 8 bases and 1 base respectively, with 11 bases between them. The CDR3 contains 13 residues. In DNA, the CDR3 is TGTGCCAGCGCGGCCCGGCGGAACACTGAAGCTTTCTTT. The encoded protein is CASAARRNTEAFF.

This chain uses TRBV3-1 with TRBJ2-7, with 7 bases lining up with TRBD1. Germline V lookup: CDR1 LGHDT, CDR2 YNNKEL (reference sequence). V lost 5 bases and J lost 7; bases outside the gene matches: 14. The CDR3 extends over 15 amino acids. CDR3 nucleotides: TGTGCCAGCAGCGATAAAGGGGGCTTATCGGAGGAGCAGTACTTC. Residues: CASSDKGGLSEEQYF.

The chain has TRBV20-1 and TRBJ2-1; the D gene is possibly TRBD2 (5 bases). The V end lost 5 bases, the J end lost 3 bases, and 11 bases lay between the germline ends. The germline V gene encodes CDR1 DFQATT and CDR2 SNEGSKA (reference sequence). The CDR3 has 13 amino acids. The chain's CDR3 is CSAPRGNYNEQFF. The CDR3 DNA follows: TGCAGTGCTCCACGGGGTAACTACAATGAGCAGTTCTTC.

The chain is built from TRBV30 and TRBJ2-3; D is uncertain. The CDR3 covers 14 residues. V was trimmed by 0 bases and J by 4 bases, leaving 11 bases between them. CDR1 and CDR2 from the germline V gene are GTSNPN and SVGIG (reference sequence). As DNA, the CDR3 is TGTGCCTGGAGTGTACTGACACCCCCAGATACGCAGTATTTT. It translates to CAWSVLTPPDTQYF.